This paragraph reports one T cell receptor (beta chain). The clone's antigen remains unknown. No base-level quality is on record; no much larger clone is a single base apart. This sample stems from a study of T cell changes during pregnancy in multiple sclerosis (dated by TCRdb to the late 2010s). About the investigation overall: The study examined how the T cell repertoire changed over the course of pregnancy in women with multiple sclerosis.

The germline V gene specifies SNHLY as CDR1 and FYNNEI as CDR2. The CDR3, cysteine through phenylalanine, is 16 amino acids long. The retained sequence is limited to the CDR3, 48 bases, with the frame set at the first base. V ends up 1 base short and J 2 bases short, with an unmatched junction base count of 8. Libraries were constructed by the immunoSEQ multiplex PCR assay. The table was pulled from immuneACCESS by TCRdb, which kept in-frame rearrangements only. Such tables lose some clones; where checked, under half of the loss comes from unresolved V genes, and the rest has no known cause. The sample has about 80,000 clones on record, under 95% of them singletons. The ten largest clones take up 1.4% of the sample.

The chain is made from TRBV2 and TRBJ2-7; the central 7 bases match TRBD2. The specimen was peripheral blood, collected before pregnancy. This TCR came from a female donor with multiple sclerosis, enrolled in a pregnancy study. The CDR3 here reads CASSEVALALTYEQYF. The bases read TGTGCCAGCAGTGAAGTCGCACTAGCGCTTACCTACGAGCAGTACTTC.